The rows below give T cell receptor beta chains drawn from one sample of a study of blood T cell repertoires in COVID-19. Method: immunoSEQ multiplex PCR; TCRdb's copy keeps in-frame clones and lacks some. The top ten hold roughly 4.6% of the sample, which has about 190,000 clones, approximately 84% seen once. Sequenced sample: peripheral blood. The receptors derive from a woman in her seventies with active or convalescent COVID-19. The CDR3 runs from the conserved cysteine through the conserved F or W. Not every row has a clone size; where given, it reads once, few, many or a size class.

clone size	V gene	J gene	CDR3 protein
NA	TRBV5-1	TRBJ2-3	CASSLRGTDTQYF
once	TRBV11-2	TRBJ1-6	CASSFSGLDSPLHF
NA	TRBV6-5	TRBJ1-1	CASSSPRGRTEAFF
NA	TRBV12-3/TRBV12-4	TRBJ1-2	CASRRGSYGYTF
NA	TRBV29-1	TRBJ1-3	CSVGAGTGAGNTIYF
NA	TRBV5-1	TRBJ1-1	CASSLDGRPNTEAFF
NA	TRBV7-9	TRBJ2-1	CASSLGRPREQFF
NA	TRBV6-5	TRBJ2-1	CASSYGPQAVYEQFF
NA	TRBV15	TRBJ1-5	CATKRNRVSNQPQHF
NA	TRBV12-5	TRBJ2-2	CASGAGGNTGELFF
once	TRBV4-1	TRBJ2-3	CASSQAAGGPRDTQYF
NA	TRBV3-1/TRBV3-2	TRBJ2-1	CASSARRRLTNEQFF
once	TRBV11-2	TRBJ2-3	CASSLEHGSTDTQYF
NA	TRBV5-4	TRBJ1-2	CASSRWGPSTF
few	TRBV6-5	TRBJ2-2	CASSYFRTGSTGELFF
NA	TRBV28	TRBJ1-4	CASSPWTGVGEKLFF
NA	TRBV3-1/TRBV3-2	TRBJ2-3	CASSQVRGLATDTQYF
NA	TRBV19	TRBJ2-1	CASSISLAGVNEQFF
many	TRBV5-1	TRBJ1-4	CASSSGRADEKLFF
NA	TRBV5-1	TRBJ1-2	CASSLATGNGYGYTF
NA	TRBV11-3	TRBJ2-1	CASSLDVLGGPYNEQFF
once	TRBV5-4	TRBJ1-6	CASSLERNSPLHF
NA	TRBV10-2	TRBJ2-7	CASRDPGLASEQYF
once	TRBV3-1/TRBV3-2	TRBJ1-1	CASSRGPNTEAFF
NA	TRBV27	TRBJ2-5	CASSLRWGGIETQYF
NA	TRBV9	TRBJ2-7	CASSVAIAGGPSEQYF
NA	TRBV3-1/TRBV3-2	TRBJ2-1	CASSNTGTSGNEQFF
few	TRBV9	TRBJ2-3	CASSVAPWTGGNTQYF
NA	TRBV2	TRBJ2-7	CASAGSYEQYF
NA	TRBV20-1	TRBJ2-1	CSALPHEQFF
few	TRBV27	TRBJ1-2	CASSSTRQGRYTF
once	TRBV15	TRBJ2-3	CATSRGFVGQDTQYF
NA	TRBV4-2	TRBJ2-5	CASSQDPGATQYF
NA	TRBV5-1	TRBJ2-1	CASSLDGTGGYNEQFF
few	TRBV28	TRBJ1-2	CASSFQGSGGYTF
NA	TRBV2	TRBJ1-5	CASSGPPGQPQHF
NA	TRBV5-4	TRBJ2-1	CASSLSGRLSVSHEQFF
NA	TRBV2	TRBJ2-1	CASSGLGQFF
once	TRBV4-1	TRBJ1-6	CASSQPARGNSPLHF
NA	TRBV5-4	TRBJ2-2	CASSFTGEKTGELFF
NA	TRBV5-1	TRBJ2-7	CASTTGSGTYYEQYF
NA	TRBV25-1	TRBJ1-5	CASSESGRQGGEPQHF
NA	TRBV24-1	TRBJ1-6	CANGTENSPLHF
once	TRBV28	TRBJ2-7	CASRGGAGGLYEQYF
once	TRBV12-5	TRBJ2-1	CASHARGRIYGGSGDFEQFF